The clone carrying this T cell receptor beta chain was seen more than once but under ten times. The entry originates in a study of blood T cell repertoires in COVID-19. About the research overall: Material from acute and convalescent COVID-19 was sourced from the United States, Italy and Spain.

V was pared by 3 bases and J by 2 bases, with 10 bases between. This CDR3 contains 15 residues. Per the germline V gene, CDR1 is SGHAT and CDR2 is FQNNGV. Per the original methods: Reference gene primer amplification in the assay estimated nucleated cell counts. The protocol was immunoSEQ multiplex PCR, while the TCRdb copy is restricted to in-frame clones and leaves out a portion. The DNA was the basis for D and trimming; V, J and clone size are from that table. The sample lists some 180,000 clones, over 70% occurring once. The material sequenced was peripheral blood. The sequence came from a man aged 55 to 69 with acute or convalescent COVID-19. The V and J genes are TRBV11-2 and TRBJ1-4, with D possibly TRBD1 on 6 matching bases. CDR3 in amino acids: CASSFTGSTNEKLFF. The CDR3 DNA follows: TGTGCCAGCAGCTTTACAGGGAGTACTAATGAAAAACTGTTTTTT.